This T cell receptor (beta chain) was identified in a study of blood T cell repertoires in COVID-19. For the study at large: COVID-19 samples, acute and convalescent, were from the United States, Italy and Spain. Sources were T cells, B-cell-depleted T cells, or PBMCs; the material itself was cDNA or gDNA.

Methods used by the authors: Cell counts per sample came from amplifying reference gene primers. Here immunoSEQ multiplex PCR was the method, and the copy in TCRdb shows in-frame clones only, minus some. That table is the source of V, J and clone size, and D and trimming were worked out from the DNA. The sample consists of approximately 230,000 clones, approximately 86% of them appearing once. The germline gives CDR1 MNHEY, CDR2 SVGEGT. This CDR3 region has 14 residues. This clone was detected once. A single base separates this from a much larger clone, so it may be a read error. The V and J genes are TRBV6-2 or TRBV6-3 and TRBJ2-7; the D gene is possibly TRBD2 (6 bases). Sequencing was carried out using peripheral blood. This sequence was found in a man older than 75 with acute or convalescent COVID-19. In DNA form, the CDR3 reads TGTGTCAGCAGTTCAGAGACGGGGGCCTACGAGCAGTACTTC. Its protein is CVSSSETGAYEQYF.